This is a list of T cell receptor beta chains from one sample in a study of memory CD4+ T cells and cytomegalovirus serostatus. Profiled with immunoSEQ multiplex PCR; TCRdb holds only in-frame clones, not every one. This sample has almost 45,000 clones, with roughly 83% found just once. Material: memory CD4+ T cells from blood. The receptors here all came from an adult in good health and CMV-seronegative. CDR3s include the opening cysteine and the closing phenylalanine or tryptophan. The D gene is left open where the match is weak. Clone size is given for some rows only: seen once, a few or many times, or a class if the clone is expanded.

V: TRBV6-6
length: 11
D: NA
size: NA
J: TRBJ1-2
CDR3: CASSWTYGYTF
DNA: TGTGCCAGCAGCTGGACATATGGCTACACCTTC

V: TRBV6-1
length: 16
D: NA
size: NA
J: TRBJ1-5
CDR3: CASSEAGWGSNQPQHF
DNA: TGTGCCAGCAGTGAAGCAGGTTGGGGTAGCAATCAGCCCCAGCATTTT

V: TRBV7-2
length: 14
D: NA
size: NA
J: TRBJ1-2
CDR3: CASSLVVGNYGYTF
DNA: TGTGCCAGCAGCTTAGTCGTGGGTAACTATGGCTACACCTTC

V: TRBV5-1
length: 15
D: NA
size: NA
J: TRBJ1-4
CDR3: CASSLEQGDYEKLFF
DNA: TGCGCCAGCAGCTTGGAACAGGGTGATTATGAAAAACTGTTTTTT

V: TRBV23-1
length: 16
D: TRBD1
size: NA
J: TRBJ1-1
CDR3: CASSHGGQGAYTEAFF
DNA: TGCGCCAGCAGTCACGGGGGCCAGGGGGCATACACTGAAGCTTTCTTT

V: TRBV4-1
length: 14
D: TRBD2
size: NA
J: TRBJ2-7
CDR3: CASSQAERDYEQYF
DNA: TGCGCCAGCAGCCAAGCGGAGCGGGACTACGAGCAGTACTTC

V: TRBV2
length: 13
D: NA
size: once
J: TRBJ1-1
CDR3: CASSAQWNTEAFF
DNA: TGTGCCAGCAGCGCCCAATGGAACACTGAAGCTTTCTTT

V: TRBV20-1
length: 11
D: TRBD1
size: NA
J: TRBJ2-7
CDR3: CSAGTVDEQYF
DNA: TGCAGTGCTGGGACAGTGGACGAGCAGTACTTC

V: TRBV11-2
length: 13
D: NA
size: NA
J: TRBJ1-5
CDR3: CASSFSQNQPQHF
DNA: TGTGCCAGCAGCTTCAGCCAGAATCAGCCCCAGCATTTT

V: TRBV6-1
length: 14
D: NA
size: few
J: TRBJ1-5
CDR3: CASSERGADQPQHF
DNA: TGTGCCAGCAGTGAACGAGGGGCTGATCAGCCCCAGCATTTT

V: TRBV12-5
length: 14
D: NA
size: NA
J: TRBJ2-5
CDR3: CASGVGLTQETQYF
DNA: TGTGCTAGTGGTGTCGGACTCACTCAAGAGACCCAGTACTTC

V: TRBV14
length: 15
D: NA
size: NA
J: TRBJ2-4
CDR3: CASSPVGSSKNIQYF
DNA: TGTGCCAGCAGCCCAGTGGGTAGCTCCAAAAACATTCAGTACTTC

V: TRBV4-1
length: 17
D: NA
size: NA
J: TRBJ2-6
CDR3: CASSQGVGLSGANVLTF
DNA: TGCGCCAGCAGCCAAGGGGTAGGACTCTCTGGGGCCAACGTCCTGACTTTC

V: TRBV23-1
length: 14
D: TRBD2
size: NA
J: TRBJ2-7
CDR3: CASSGLAEFYEQYF
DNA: TGCGCCAGCAGTGGACTAGCGGAATTTTACGAGCAGTACTTC

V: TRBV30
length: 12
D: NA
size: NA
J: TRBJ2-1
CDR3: CAWSPTGDEQFF
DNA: TGTGCCTGGAGTCCCACGGGGGATGAGCAGTTCTTC

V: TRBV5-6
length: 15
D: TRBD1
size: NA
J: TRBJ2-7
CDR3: CASSPDRGRFHEQYF
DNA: TGTGCCAGCAGCCCCGACAGGGGGCGTTTCCACGAGCAGTACTTC

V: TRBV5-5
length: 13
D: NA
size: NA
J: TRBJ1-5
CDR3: CASSRDSNQPQHF
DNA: TGTGCCAGCAGCAGGGATAGCAATCAGCCCCAGCATTTT

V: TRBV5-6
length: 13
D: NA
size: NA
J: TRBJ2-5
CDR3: CASSTGTGARGYF
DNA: TGTGCCAGCAGTACCGGGACGGGGGCCCGGGGGTACTTC

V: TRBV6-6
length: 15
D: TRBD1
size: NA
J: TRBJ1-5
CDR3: CASRPTGGGGQPQHF
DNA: TGTGCCAGCAGACCGACAGGGGGCGGAGGTCAGCCCCAGCATTTT

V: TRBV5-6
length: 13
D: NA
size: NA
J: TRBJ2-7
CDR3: CASRLGMKHEQYF
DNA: TGTGCCAGCAGATTGGGGATGAAGCACGAGCAGTACTTC

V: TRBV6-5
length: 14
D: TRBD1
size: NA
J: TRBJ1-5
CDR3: CASSLGTGDQPQHF
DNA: TGTGCCAGTAGCCTCGGGACAGGGGATCAGCCCCAGCATTTT

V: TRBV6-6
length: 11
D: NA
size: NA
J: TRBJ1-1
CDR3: CASSLRGEAFF
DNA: TGTGCCAGCAGTTTAAGGGGAGAAGCTTTCTTT

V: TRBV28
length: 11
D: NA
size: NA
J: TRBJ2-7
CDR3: CASSSSYEQYF
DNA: TGTGCCAGCAGCAGCTCCTACGAGCAGTACTTC

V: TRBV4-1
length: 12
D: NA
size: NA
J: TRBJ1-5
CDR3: CASSQAGGAQHF
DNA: TGCGCCAGCAGCCAGGCGGGGGGGGCCCAGCATTTT

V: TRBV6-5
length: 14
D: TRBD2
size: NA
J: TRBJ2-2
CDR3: CASSLGTSRGELFF
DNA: TGTGCCAGCAGCCTCGGGACTAGCCGAGGGGAGCTGTTTTTT

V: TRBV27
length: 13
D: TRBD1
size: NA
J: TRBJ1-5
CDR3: CASSFDRGQPQHF
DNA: TGTGCCAGCAGTTTTGACAGGGGGCAGCCCCAGCATTTT

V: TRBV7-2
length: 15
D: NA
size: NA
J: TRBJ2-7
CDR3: CASSLARASTYEQYF
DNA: TGTGCCAGCAGCTTAGCTCGCGCTTCAACCTACGAGCAGTACTTC

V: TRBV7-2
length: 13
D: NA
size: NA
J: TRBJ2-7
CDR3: CASSFRDTDEQYF
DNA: TGTGCCAGCAGCTTCCGGGACACCGACGAGCAGTACTTC

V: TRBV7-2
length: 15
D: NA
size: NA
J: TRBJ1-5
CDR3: CASSLGHLSNQPQHF
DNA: TGTGCCAGCAGCTTGGGACACCTTAGCAATCAGCCCCAGCATTTT

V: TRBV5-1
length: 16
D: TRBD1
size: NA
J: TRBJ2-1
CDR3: CASSPQGEAPYNEQFF
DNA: TGCGCCAGCAGCCCACAGGGGGAAGCGCCCTACAATGAGCAGTTCTTC

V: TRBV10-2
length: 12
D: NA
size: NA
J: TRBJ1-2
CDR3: CATLGDAYGYTF
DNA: TGCGCCACCCTGGGGGATGCCTATGGCTACACCTTC

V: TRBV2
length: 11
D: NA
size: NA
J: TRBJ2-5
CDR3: CASSRQETQYF
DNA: TGTGCCAGCAGTCGACAAGAGACCCAGTACTTC